Below, 21 T cell receptor beta chains from the same sample are listed, as sequenced in a study of OX40 agonist ivuxolimab in advanced cancers. Produced via immunoSEQ multiplex PCR; TCRdb's table is partial and in-frame only. Of 48,000 or so clones in the sample, about nine tenths were seen once. Sample: CD4+ or CD8+ T cells sorted from blood, taken in a trial of the OX40 agonist ivuxolimab. The receptors were sampled from an adult with an advanced solid tumor such as melanoma, head and neck, liver or kidney cancer.

The chain has TRBV9 and TRBJ2-1, with 8 bases matching TRBD1. Germline V gene lookup returns CDR1 SGDLS and CDR2 YYNGEE. Trimming at V came to 2 bases and at J to 0 bases, leaving 4 bases not matched to a gene. The length of the CDR3 is 16 residues. The CDR3, as DNA: TGTGCCAGCAGCGTCGACAGGGGAAGCTCCTACAATGAGCAGTTCTTC. This translates into CASSVDRGSSYNEQFF.

The rearrangement joins TRBV9 to TRBJ2-3; TRBD2 matches 9 bases. Germline CDR1 reads SGDLS; CDR2 reads YYNGEE. The CDR3 extends over 15 amino acids. Unmatched junction bases numbered 4, after V lost 0 bases and J lost 5 bases. The CDR3 spells CASSVVERGVDTQYF. The DNA of the CDR3 is TGTGCCAGCAGCGTAGTTGAGCGGGGGGTAGATACGCAGTATTTT.

CDR3 DNA: TGCAGCGTTGAAGGCGGGGGCAGGGGGAACACCGGGGAGCTGTTTTTT. Amino acids: CSVEGGGRGNTGELFF. The chain joins TRBV29-1 to TRBJ2-2; tentative D call: TRBD2 (7 bases). Trimming stripped 1 base from V and 1 base from J, with 13 bases between. Germline V CDR1 and CDR2: SQVTM, ANQGSEA. This CDR3 spans 16 amino acids.

The table lists this clone with a few counts. Other DNA sequences of this sample code for an identical CDR3. J is TRBJ2-7 and V is TRBV7-6; D may correspond to TRBD1 or TRBD2 (5 bases each). V lost 2 bases and J 9 bases, leaving 29 bases between the germline ends. The CDR3 is 18 residues long. Germline CDR1 SGHVS, CDR2 FNYEAQ. This CDR3 is CASSLPLGCEGPWLGQYV. For the CDR3, the DNA is TGTGCCAGCAGCTTACCCTTGGGATGTGAGGGGCCCTGGCTTGGGCAGTACGTC.

The chain recombines TRBV7-9 with TRBJ2-1; D unclear. CDR3 size: 14 residues. The V gene's germline CDR1 is SEHNR and CDR2 FQNEAQ (reference sequence). V lost 3 bases and J lost 6, with 12 bases in between. The CDR3 spells CASSFPAVGNEQFF. The CDR3 DNA follows: TGTGCCAGCAGCTTTCCGGCAGTGGGCAATGAGCAGTTCTTC.

The chain is built from TRBV18 and TRBJ1-1, with D possibly TRBD1 on 6 matching bases. Trimming removed 4 bases at V and 5 bases at J, with 14 bases between. Germline CDR1 is KGHSH and CDR2 is LQKENI. There are 14 residues in the CDR3. CDR3 protein: CASSHRAGRTEAFF. CDR3 nucleotides: TGTGCCAGCTCACACAGGGCCGGGAGAACTGAAGCTTTCTTT.

The gene calls are TRBV6-5 and TRBJ1-2; possibly TRBD1 for D (5 bases). Germline assignment: CDR1 MNHEY and CDR2 SVGAGI. The V and J ends lost 2 bases and 3 bases respectively, with 10 bases between them. This CDR3 is 14 amino acids long. The chain's CDR3 is CASSYIGGDYGYTF. CDR3 sequence (DNA): TGTGCCAGCAGTTACATCGGGGGGGACTATGGCTACACCTTC.

The count of this clone is one. The chain is built from TRBV30 and TRBJ2-3; TRBD2 matches at 7 bases. With 2 bases clipped from V and 4 bases from J, the junction kept 3 bases outside the gene matches. CDR1 is GTSNPN and CDR2 is SVGIG in the germline V gene (reference sequence). This CDR3 has 13 amino acids. The CDR3 DNA sequence: TGTGCCTGGAGTAGCGGGGTATCAGATACGCAGTATTTT. Translating gives CAWSSGVSDTQYF.

This chain connects TRBV6-5 to TRBJ2-7; 9 nucleotides line up with TRBD1. The CDR3 has 15 amino acids. Germline assignment: CDR1 MNHEY and CDR2 SVGAGI. Trimming at V came to 6 bases and at J to 4 bases, leaving 10 bases not matched to a gene. The CDR3 loop reads CASSYLGTGMYEQYF. The DNA of the CDR3 is TGTGCCAGCAGCTACCTCGGGACAGGGATGTACGAGCAGTACTTC.

The chain has TRBV4-2 and TRBJ1-2; D possibly corresponds to TRBD1 (5 bases). V was shortened by 0 bases and J by 3 bases, with 14 bases between the two germline ends. CDR1 is LGHNA, CDR2 YNFKEQ, per germline. CDR3 length: 16 residues. The CDR3 protein is CASSQEVGGGHYGYTF. The CDR3 DNA reads as TGTGCCAGCAGCCAAGAAGTGGGTGGGGGTCACTATGGCTACACCTTC.

This clone is a singleton in its sample. J is TRBJ2-3 and V is TRBV28; perhaps TRBD2 as D (6 bases). The germline V gene has CDR1 MDHEN and CDR2 SYDVKM. The CDR3 is 12 residues long. Trimming left V 3 bases short and J 5 bases short, with 6 bases between. The CDR3 sequence is CASSLGGDTQYF. DNA of the CDR3: TGTGCCAGCAGTTTGGGAGGAGATACGCAGTATTTT.

This clone has only one observation. The V and J genes are TRBV7-9 and TRBJ2-1; 7 bases match TRBD2. Trimming cost V 5 bases and J 0 bases; bases outside gene matches: 4. CDR3 length equals 15 residues. Per germline, CDR1 SEHNR and CDR2 FQNEAQ (reference sequence). CDR3: CASSRAGSSYNEQFF. The CDR3 DNA is TGTGCCAGCAGCAGAGCGGGGAGCTCCTACAATGAGCAGTTCTTC.

This CDR3 reads CSVEDRASSYEQFF. The CDR3 DNA is TGCAGCGTTGAAGATAGGGCTAGCTCCTATGAGCAGTTCTTC. The J gene is TRBJ2-1, the V gene TRBV29-1, with D perhaps matching TRBD2 (5 bases). The V end was cut by 0 bases, the J end by 8 bases, with 14 bases between. CDR1 and CDR2 from the germline V gene are SQVTM and ANQGSEA. The CDR3 is 14 amino acids.

J is TRBJ1-5 and V is TRBV27; unclear D gene. V gave up 0 bases and J gave up 7 bases, with 13 bases separating them. CDR3 length equals 15 residues. The V gene's germline CDR1 is MNHEY and CDR2 SMNVEV (reference sequence). The CDR3 region is CASSLSDHRAQPQHF. CDR3 coding DNA: TGTGCCAGCAGTTTATCGGACCACCGGGCGCAGCCCCAGCATTTT.

V gene TRBV28 combines with J gene TRBJ1-5; D is uncertain. Trimming stripped 7 bases from V and 0 bases from J, with 7 bases between. The CDR3 spans 13 residues. CDR1 is MDHEN and CDR2 is SYDVKM in the germline V gene. The CDR3 nucleotides are TGTGCCAGCATAGCGTATAGCAATCAGCCCCAGCATTTT. The encoded protein is CASIAYSNQPQHF.

The chain uses TRBV4-2 and TRBJ2-1; 9 bases agree with TRBD2. Germline assignment: CDR1 LGHNA and CDR2 YNFKEQ. This CDR3 region has 16 residues. V shed 3 bases, J shed 8 bases, and the junction held 11 bases outside the gene matches. CDR3 sequence (DNA): TGTGCCAGCAGCCAGTCGGCTAGCGGGGAGGTCGATGAGCAGTTCTTC. Protein: CASSQSASGEVDEQFF.

The chain joins TRBV2 to TRBJ1-6; D remains ambiguous. Germline V CDR1 and CDR2: SNHLY, FYNNEI. Trimming pared 1 base from V and 8 bases from J, leaving 6 bases between. The CDR3 has 13 amino acids. The CDR3 spells CASSEVKDSPLHF. The CDR3, as DNA: TGTGCCAGCAGTGAAGTCAAAGATTCACCCCTCCACTTT.

The J gene is TRBJ1-4, the V gene TRBV6-5; perhaps TRBD1 as D (6 bases). Germline V gene data show CDR1 as MNHEY and CDR2 as SVGAGI. With 5 bases removed from V and 8 bases from J, the gap between germline ends came to 18 bases. This CDR3 contains 15 residues. CDR3 amino acids: CASSPSTGTKEKLFF. CDR3 DNA: TGTGCCAGCAGTCCGTCGACAGGAACAAAGGAAAAACTGTTTTTT.

CDR3: CASSQDREGSYEQYF. Here the CDR3 DNA reads TGCGCCAGCAGCCAAGATCGGGAAGGGTCCTACGAGCAGTACTTC. The chain links TRBV4-1 to TRBJ2-7; weak D call: TRBD2 (5 bases). V was cut by 0 bases and J by 1 base, with 10 bases left in between. The CDR3 loop spans 15 amino acids. The germline V gene has CDR1 MGHRA and CDR2 YSYEKL.

The V gene is TRBV13, the J gene TRBJ2-5; 8 bases are a match to TRBD2. With V trimmed by 5 bases and J by 2 bases, 7 bases remained unmatched. The germline gives CDR1 PRHDT, CDR2 FYEKMQ (reference sequence). This CDR3 contains 15 residues. CDR3 DNA sequence: TGTGCCAGCAGCATCGGGGGGGCAGAACAAGAGACCCAGTACTTC. Protein product: CASSIGGAEQETQYF.

The genes are TRBV9 and TRBJ1-5; D unclear. Trimming shortened V by 4 bases and J by 6 bases, and 17 bases separated the two germline ends. This CDR3 region has 15 residues. Germline V lookup: CDR1 SGDLS, CDR2 YYNGEE. The CDR3, as DNA: TGTGCCAGCAGCAAGACCGGGGTAGGTAGTCAGCCCCAGCATTTT. Translated: CASSKTGVGSQPQHF.